The rows below give T cell receptor beta chains drawn from one sample of a study of CD8+ T cells in alopecia areata. The assay was immunoSEQ multiplex PCR, and TCRdb's table has in-frame clones only and misses some. Here the sample spans approximately 150,000 clones, about 60% being singletons. Sequencing was performed on CD4+ T cells sorted from blood, taken at week 24, from a patient treated with tofacitinib. These receptors were collected from a human donor with alopecia areata. The CDR3 runs from the conserved cysteine through the conserved F or W. D genes are given only for firm matches. Size values are once, few and many counts, or a class for expanded clones, and some rows have none.

>TRBV29-1|once|TRBD1|TRBJ1-2
TGCAGCGCCGATGGAGGACAGGGACTCTATGGCTACACCTTC
CSADGGQGLYGYTF
>TRBV5-1|-|-|TRBJ1-1
TGCGCCAGCAGCTCCGGCCTGGGCACTGAAGCTTTCTTT
CASSSGLGTEAFF
>TRBV14|few|TRBD1|TRBJ2-1
TGTGCCAGCAGCCTCGGGACAGCGTACAATGAGCAGTTCTTC
CASSLGTAYNEQFF
>TRBV4-2|-|TRBD1|TRBJ2-5
TGTGCCAGCAGCCGCGAGGGCAGGGGGCAGGAGACCCAGTACTTC
CASSREGRGQETQYF
>TRBV7-2|-|-|TRBJ2-7
TGTGCCAGCAGCTTCACAGGGTCCTACGAGCAGTACTTC
CASSFTGSYEQYF
>TRBV30|few|-|TRBJ2-7
TGTGCCTGGAGTGTAATGGTCGGGTTTTCGAGTTACGAGCAGTACTTC
CAWSVMVGFSSYEQYF
>TRBV4-1|many|TRBD2|TRBJ2-7
TGCGCCAGCAGCAACCCAGCGGGGGTGAACTACGAGCAGTACTTC
CASSNPAGVNYEQYF
>TRBV2|-|TRBD1|TRBJ1-1
TGTGCCAGCAGGGACAGGGGGCCGTCGAACACTGAAGCTTTCTTT
CASRDRGPSNTEAFF
>TRBV6-5|-|-|TRBJ2-7
TGTGCCAGCAGACCGGACGGACTGGGGCCCTACGAGCAGTACTTC
CASRPDGLGPYEQYF
>TRBV29-1|few|TRBD1|TRBJ2-2
TGCAGCGTTGCACAGGGGTCTTTTAACACCGGGGAGCTGTTTTTT
CSVAQGSFNTGELFF
>TRBV10-3|-|-|TRBJ2-3
TGTGCCATCCGATCTAGTTCGGGGCCAGATACGCAGTATTTT
CAIRSSSGPDTQYF
>TRBV18|-|-|TRBJ2-5
TGTGCCAGCTCACCTTTTGGATCAGAGACCCAGTACTTC
CASSPFGSETQYF
>TRBV29-1|few|-|TRBJ2-3
TGCAGCTCAACTAGCACAGATACGCAGTATTTT
CSSTSTDTQYF
>TRBV6-5|few|-|TRBJ2-7
TGTGCCAGCAGAGGACGGGGTTTTGACTACGAGCAGTACTTC
CASRGRGFDYEQYF
>TRBV30|-|TRBD1|TRBJ1-6
TGTGCCTGGAGGCCAGGGGGTAATTCACCCCTCCACTTT
CAWRPGGNSPLHF
>TRBV15|-|-|TRBJ2-1
TGTGCCACCAGCAGAGGACTCATGGAATCTCAGAATGAGCAGTTCTTC
CATSRGLMESQNEQFF
>TRBV7-2|-|-|TRBJ1-5
TGTGCCAGCAGCGACCGGGACAAAGCCTCCGGGCAGCCCCAGCATTTT
CASSDRDKASGQPQHF
>TRBV29-1|-|-|TRBJ2-3
TGCAGCGCCCAGGGGAGGGGTACAGATACGCAGTATTTT
CSAQGRGTDTQYF
>TRBV5-6|-|-|TRBJ1-1
TGTGCCAGCAGCTTGTTGGCTGAAGCTTTCTTT
CASSLLAEAFF
>TRBV6-5|-|-|TRBJ2-7
TGTGCCAGCAGTCAGACGCCCACACTGAGCTACGAGCAGTACTTC
CASSQTPTLSYEQYF
>TRBV5-6|-|TRBD1|TRBJ1-2
TGTGCCAGCAGGGAGGGACAGCGCTATGGCTACACCTTC
CASREGQRYGYTF
>TRBV6-5|-|-|TRBJ1-2
TGTGCCAGCAGTTCCCACAGGGATGGTGGCTACACCTTC
CASSSHRDGGYTF
>TRBV29-1|-|-|TRBJ2-2
TGCAGCGTTGACAGGCGCACCGGGGAGCTGTTTTTT
CSVDRRTGELFF
>TRBV27|-|-|TRBJ1-2
TGTGCCAGCAGTTTAAAGGCGGACCGCGGCTACACCTTC
CASSLKADRGYTF
>TRBV7-9|-|-|TRBJ1-1
TGTGCCAGCAGCTTTTTCAATGGGGGGACTGAAGCTTTCTTT
CASSFFNGGTEAFF
>TRBV18|-|-|TRBJ1-2
TGTGCCAGCTCACCACAAGGGGACTATGGCTACACCTTC
CASSPQGDYGYTF
>TRBV11-2|few|-|TRBJ1-1
TGTGCCAGCAGCTTAGAGGCGGGAATGAACACTGAAGCTTTCTTT
CASSLEAGMNTEAFF
>TRBV30|-|-|TRBJ2-7
TGTGCCTGGAACAGGGACCTGGGGATGGACGAGCAGTACTTC
CAWNRDLGMDEQYF
>TRBV4-1|-|-|TRBJ2-3
TGCGCCAGCAGCCAAGGCCCCCTGGGCACAGATACGCAGTATTTT
CASSQGPLGTDTQYF
>TRBV11-3|-|-|TRBJ2-7
TGTGCCAGCAGCTTACAGGGCGAGCAGTACTTC
CASSLQGEQYF
>TRBV30|-|-|TRBJ1-3
TGTGCCTGGAGTGTACTAGGGGGGCCTGGAAACACCATATATTTT
CAWSVLGGPGNTIYF
>TRBV6-5|-|-|TRBJ1-5
TGTGCCAGCAGCTCAGGGTGGAGTCAGCCCCAGCATTTT
CASSSGWSQPQHF
>TRBV11-2|-|-|TRBJ1-1
TGTGCCAGCAGCTTATCCAGGATGAACACTGAAGCTTTCTTT
CASSLSRMNTEAFF
>TRBV5-1|few|TRBD1|TRBJ2-5
TGCGCCAGCAGCGTCGACAGGGCCGAGACCCAGTACTTC
CASSVDRAETQYF
>TRBV4-2|once|-|TRBJ2-1
TGTGCCAGCAGCCAGGCCGGGACTTCGTCCTACAATGAGCAGTTCTTC
CASSQAGTSSYNEQFF
>TRBV6-5|-|-|TRBJ1-4
TGTGCCAGCAGTTTAGGACGATGGGAAAAACTGTTTTTT
CASSLGRWEKLFF
>TRBV6-5|-|-|TRBJ1-2
TGTGCCAGCGGGGGTAGGGCGGGGGATGGCTACACCTTC
CASGGRAGDGYTF
>TRBV14|-|-|TRBJ2-1
TGTGCCAGCAGCCAAGATTGGCGTCGGAATGAGCAGTTCTTC
CASSQDWRRNEQFF
>TRBV4-1|-|-|TRBJ1-2
TGCGCCAGCAGCCAAGAGGCAGGGAGCAAGACCTATGGCTACACCTTC
CASSQEAGSKTYGYTF
>TRBV12-5|-|-|TRBJ1-1
TGTGCTAGTGGCCGGGGGGGCCAGGCGGTGGGCACTGAAGCTTTCTTT
CASGRGGQAVGTEAFF
>TRBV29-1|-|-|TRBJ1-1
TGCAGCGTTGTCCCGGGTCGCGGGAACACTGAAGCTTTCTTT
CSVVPGRGNTEAFF
>TRBV9|-|-|TRBJ2-4
TGTGCCAGCAGCGGTCCAGGGGCCAAAAACATTCAGTACTTC
CASSGPGAKNIQYF
>TRBV15|-|-|TRBJ1-1
TGTGCCACCAGCCCCGTGGGGGGAGGCACTGAAGCTTTCTTT
CATSPVGGGTEAFF
>TRBV7-9|-|-|TRBJ1-1
TGTGCCAGCAGCTTAAAGGTGGTGAGGAACACTGAAGCTTTCTTT
CASSLKVVRNTEAFF
>TRBV29-1|-|TRBD1|TRBJ2-3
TGCAGCTCCAGGGGGCGATTCACAGATACGCAGTATTTT
CSSRGRFTDTQYF
>TRBV25-1|-|-|TRBJ1-1
TGTGCCAGCAGTGAATACCTGAACACTGAAGCTTTCTTT
CASSEYLNTEAFF
>TRBV6-6|-|-|TRBJ1-2
TGTGCCAGCAGACGAGACACGGTCTATGGCTACACCTTC
CASRRDTVYGYTF
>TRBV18|-|-|TRBJ1-2
TGTGCCAGCTCACCCTCTTCATCGGGGAGGGTCGGCGGCTACACCTTC
CASSPSSSGRVGGYTF
>TRBV5-6|-|-|TRBJ1-5
TGTGCCAGCAGCTTCGGAGGTCAGCCCCAGCATTTT
CASSFGGQPQHF
>TRBV30|once|-|TRBJ2-2
TGTGCCTGGAGTATGGGGGAAACCGGGGAGCTGTTTTTT
CAWSMGETGELFF
>TRBV2|-|TRBD1|TRBJ2-3
TGTGCCAGCAGTGGACAGGGTGGAGGCACAGATACGCAGTATTTT
CASSGQGGGTDTQYF
>TRBV5-1|few|-|TRBJ1-5
TGCGCCAGCAACCTCGTCGCGCCTCAGCCCCAGCATTTT
CASNLVAPQPQHF
>TRBV5-1|-|-|TRBJ2-1
TGCGCCAGCAGCTCAGATCGGACTCGGGATGAGCAGTTCTTC
CASSSDRTRDEQFF